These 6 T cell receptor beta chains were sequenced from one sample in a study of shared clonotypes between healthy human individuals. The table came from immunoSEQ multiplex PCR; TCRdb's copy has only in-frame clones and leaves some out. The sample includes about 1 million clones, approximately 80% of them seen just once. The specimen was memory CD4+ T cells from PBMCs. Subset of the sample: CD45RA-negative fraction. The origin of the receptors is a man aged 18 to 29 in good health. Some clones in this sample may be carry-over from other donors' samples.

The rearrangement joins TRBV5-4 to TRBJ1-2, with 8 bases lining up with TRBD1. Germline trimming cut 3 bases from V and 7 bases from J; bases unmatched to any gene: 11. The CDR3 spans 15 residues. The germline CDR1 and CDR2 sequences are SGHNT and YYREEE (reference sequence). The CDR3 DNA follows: TGTGCCAGCAGCTCAAGGACAGGGACATCGGGTGGCTACACCTTC. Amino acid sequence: CASSSRTGTSGGYTF.

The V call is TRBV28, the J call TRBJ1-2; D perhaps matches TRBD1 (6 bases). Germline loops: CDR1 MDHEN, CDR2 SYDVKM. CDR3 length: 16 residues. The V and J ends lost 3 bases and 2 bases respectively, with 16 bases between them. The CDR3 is CASSLGIQGLNYGYTF. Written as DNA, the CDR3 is TGTGCCAGCAGTTTGGGAATACAGGGACTGAACTATGGCTACACCTTC.

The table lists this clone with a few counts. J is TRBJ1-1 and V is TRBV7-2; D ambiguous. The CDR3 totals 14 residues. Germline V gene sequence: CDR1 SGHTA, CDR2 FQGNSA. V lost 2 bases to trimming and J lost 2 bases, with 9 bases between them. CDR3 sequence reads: CASSLRHSNTEAFF. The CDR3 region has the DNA TGTGCCAGCAGCTTAAGGCACAGTAACACTGAAGCTTTCTTT.

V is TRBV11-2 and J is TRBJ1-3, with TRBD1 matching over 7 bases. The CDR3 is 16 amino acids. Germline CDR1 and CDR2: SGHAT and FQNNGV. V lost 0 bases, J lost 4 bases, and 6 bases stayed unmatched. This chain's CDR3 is CASSLDDRAAGNTIYF. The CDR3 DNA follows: TGTGCCAGCAGCTTAGACGACAGGGCGGCGGGAAACACCATATATTTT.

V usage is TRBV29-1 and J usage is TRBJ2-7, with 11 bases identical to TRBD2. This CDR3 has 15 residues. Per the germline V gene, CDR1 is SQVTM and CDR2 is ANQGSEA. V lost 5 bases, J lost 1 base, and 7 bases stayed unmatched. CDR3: CSVSTGTSGSYEQYF. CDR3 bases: TGCAGCGTTAGCACCGGGACTAGCGGATCCTACGAGCAGTACTTC.

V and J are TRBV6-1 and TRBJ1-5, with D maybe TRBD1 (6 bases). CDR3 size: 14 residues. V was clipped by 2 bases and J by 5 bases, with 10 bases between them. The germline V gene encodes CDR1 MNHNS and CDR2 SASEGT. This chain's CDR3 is CASSEWGRDQPQHF. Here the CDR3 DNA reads TGTGCCAGCAGTGAATGGGGGCGCGATCAGCCCCAGCATTTT.